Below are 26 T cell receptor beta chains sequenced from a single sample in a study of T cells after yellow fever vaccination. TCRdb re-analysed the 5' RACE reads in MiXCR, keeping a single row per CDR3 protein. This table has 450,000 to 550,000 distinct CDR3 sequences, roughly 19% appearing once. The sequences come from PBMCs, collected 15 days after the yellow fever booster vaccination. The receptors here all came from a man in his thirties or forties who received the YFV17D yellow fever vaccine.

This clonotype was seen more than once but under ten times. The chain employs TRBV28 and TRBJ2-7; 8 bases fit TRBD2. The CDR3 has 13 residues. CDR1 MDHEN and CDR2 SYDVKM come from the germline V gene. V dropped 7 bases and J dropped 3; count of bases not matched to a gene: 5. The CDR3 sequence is CASNPSGYYEQYF. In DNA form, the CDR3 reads TGTGCCAGCAACCCTAGCGGGTACTACGAGCAGTACTTC.

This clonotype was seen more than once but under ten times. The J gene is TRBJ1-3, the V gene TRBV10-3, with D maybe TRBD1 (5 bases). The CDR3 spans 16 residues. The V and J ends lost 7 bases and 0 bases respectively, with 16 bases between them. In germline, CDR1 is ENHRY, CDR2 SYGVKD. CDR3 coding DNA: TGTGCCATCACCCCGACAGAACCAAGCTCTGGAAACACCATATATTTT. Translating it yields CAITPTEPSSGNTIYF.

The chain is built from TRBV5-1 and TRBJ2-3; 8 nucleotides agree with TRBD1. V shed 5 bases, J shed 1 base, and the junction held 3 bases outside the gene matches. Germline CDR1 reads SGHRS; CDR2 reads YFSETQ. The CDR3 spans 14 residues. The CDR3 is CASRSGQGTDTQYF. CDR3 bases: TGCGCCAGCAGATCGGGACAGGGCACAGATACGCAGTATTTT.

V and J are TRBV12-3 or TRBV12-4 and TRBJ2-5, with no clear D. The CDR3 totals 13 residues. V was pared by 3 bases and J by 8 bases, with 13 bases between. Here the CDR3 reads CASSLGGVYTQYF. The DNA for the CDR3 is TGTGCCAGCAGTTTGGGCGGCGTTTATACCCAGTACTTC.

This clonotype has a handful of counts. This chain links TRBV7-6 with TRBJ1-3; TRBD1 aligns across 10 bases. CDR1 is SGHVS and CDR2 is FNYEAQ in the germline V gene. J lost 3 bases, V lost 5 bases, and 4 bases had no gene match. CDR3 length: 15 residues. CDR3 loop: CASSRTGGSGNTIYF. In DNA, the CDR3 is TGTGCCAGCAGCCGGACAGGGGGAAGTGGAAACACCATATATTTT.

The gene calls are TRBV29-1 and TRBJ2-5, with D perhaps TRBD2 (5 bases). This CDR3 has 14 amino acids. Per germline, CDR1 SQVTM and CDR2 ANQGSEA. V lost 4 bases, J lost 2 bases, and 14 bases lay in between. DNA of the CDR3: TGCAGCGTTGGAAGCGGAGCCTCACAAGAGACCCAGTACTTC. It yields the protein CSVGSGASQETQYF.

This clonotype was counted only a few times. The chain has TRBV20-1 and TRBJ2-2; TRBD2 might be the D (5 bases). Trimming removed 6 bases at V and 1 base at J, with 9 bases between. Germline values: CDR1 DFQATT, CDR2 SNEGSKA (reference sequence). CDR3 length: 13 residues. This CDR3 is CSAPAGNTGELFF. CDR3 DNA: TGCAGTGCCCCCGCGGGGAACACCGGGGAGCTGTTTTTT.

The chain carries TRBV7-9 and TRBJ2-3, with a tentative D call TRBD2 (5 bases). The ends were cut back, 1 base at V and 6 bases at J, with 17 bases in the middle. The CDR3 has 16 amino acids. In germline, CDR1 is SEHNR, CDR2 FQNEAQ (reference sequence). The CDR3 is CASSLVGLEVGDTQYF. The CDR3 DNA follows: TGTGCCAGCAGCTTAGTAGGACTTGAGGTTGGGGATACGCAGTATTTT. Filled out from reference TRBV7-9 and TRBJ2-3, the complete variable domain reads DTGVSQNPRHKITKRGQNVTFRCDPISEHNRLYWYRQTLGQGPEFLTYFQNEAQLEKSRLLSDRFSAERPKGSFSTLEIQRTEQGDSAMYLCASSLVGLEVGDTQYFGPGTRLTVL.

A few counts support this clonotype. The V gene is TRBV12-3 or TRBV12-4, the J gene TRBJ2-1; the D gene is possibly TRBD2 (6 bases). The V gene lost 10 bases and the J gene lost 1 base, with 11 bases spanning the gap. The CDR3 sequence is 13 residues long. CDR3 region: CATSSGSYNEQFF. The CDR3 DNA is TGTGCCACCTCGAGCGGGTCCTACAATGAGCAGTTCTTC.

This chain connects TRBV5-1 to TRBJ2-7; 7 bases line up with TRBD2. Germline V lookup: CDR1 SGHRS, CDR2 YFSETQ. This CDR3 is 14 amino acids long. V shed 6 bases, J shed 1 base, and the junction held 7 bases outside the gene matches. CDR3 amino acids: CASTGGTTSYEQYF. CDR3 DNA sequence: TGCGCCAGCACCGGGGGGACTACATCCTACGAGCAGTACTTC.

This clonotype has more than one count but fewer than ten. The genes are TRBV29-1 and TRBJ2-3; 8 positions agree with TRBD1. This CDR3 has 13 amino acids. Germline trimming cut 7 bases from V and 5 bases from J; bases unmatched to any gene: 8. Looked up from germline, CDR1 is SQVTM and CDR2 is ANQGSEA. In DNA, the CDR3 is TGCAGCGGCAAGGACAGGGTAAAAGATACGCAGTATTTT. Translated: CSGKDRVKDTQYF.

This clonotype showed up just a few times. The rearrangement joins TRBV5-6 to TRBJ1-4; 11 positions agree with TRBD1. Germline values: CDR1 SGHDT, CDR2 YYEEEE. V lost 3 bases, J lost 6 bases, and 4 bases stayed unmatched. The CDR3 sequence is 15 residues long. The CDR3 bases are TGTGCCAGCAGCTCAGGACAGGGGGCCTATGAAAAACTGTTTTTT. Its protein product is CASSSGQGAYEKLFF.

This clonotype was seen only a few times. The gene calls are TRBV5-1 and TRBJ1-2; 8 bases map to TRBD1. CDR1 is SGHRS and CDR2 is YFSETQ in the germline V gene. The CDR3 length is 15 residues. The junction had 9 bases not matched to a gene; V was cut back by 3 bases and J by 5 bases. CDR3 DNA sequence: TGCGCCAGCAGCTCCCGACAGGGGCGATCTTATGGCTACACCTTC. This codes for CASSSRQGRSYGYTF.

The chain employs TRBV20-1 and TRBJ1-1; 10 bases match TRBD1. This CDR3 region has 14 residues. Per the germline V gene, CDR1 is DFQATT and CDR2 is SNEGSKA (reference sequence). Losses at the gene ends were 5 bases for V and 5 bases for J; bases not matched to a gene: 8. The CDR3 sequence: CSAEGQGRGTEAFF. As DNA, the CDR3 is TGCAGTGCTGAGGGACAGGGGAGAGGGACTGAAGCTTTCTTT.

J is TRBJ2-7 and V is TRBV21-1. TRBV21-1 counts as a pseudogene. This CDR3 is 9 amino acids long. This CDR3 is CASVPSQYF. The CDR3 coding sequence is TGTGCCAGCGTGCCTTCGCAGTACTTC.

The CDR3 coding sequence is TGTGCCAGCAGCCTTACTAGCGGGAGGTGCACCGGGGAGCTGTTTTTT. This translates into CASSLTSGRCTGELFF. This chain links TRBV21-1 with TRBJ2-2; TRBD2 reflects the table's D call only, with no check against the DNA. TRBV21-1 is tagged as a pseudogene. The length of the CDR3 is 16 residues.

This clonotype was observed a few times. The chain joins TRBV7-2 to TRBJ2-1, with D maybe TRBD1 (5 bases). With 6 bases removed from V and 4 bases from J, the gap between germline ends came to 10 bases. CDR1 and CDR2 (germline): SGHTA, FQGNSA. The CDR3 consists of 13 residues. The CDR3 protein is CASRLDTYNEQFF. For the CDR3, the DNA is TGTGCCAGCAGATTGGACACTTACAATGAGCAGTTCTTC.

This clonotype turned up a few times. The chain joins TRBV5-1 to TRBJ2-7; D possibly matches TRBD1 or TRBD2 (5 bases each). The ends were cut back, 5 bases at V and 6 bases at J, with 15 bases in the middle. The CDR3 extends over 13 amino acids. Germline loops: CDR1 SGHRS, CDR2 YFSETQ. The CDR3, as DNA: TGCGCCAGCAGTTTCCGGGACCCCATCGAGCAGTACTTC. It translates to CASSFRDPIEQYF.

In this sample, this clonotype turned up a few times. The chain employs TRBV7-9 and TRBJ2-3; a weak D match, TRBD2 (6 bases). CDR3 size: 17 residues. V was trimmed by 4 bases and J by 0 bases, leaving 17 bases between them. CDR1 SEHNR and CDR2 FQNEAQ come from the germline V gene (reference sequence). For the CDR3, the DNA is TGTGCCAGCAGCTGGAGGGAATTGGTTTCTAGCACAGATACGCAGTATTTT. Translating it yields CASSWRELVSSTDTQYF.

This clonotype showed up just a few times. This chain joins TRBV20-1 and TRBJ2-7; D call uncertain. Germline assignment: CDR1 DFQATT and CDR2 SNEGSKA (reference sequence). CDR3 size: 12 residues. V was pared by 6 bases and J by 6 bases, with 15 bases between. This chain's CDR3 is CSASKAAPEQYF. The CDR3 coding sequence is TGCAGTGCGAGCAAGGCGGCCCCCGAGCAGTACTTC.

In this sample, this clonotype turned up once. CDR3 residues: CASSQYRALYGTQYF. In DNA form, the CDR3 reads TGCGCCAGCAGTCAATACAGGGCACTTTACGGGACCCAGTACTTC. The chain carries TRBV23-1 and TRBJ2-5; the D gene is possibly TRBD1 (6 bases). TRBV23-1 is marked as an open reading frame, function uncertain. The CDR3 totals 15 residues. Trimming removed 1 base from V and 7 bases from J, with 16 bases in between.

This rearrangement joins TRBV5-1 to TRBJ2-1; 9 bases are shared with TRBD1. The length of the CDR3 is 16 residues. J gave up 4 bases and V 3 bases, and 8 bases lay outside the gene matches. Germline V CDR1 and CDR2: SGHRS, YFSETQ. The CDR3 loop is CASSSRDRVSYNEQFF. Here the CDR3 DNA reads TGCGCCAGCAGCTCCCGGGACAGGGTTTCGTACAATGAGCAGTTCTTC.

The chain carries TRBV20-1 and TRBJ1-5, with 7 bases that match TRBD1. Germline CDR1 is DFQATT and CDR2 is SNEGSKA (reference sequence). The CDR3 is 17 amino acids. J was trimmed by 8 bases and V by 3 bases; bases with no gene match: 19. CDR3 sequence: CSASGAATGLKDKPQHF. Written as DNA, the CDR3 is TGCAGTGCTAGCGGGGCCGCGACAGGGCTGAAAGATAAGCCCCAGCATTTT.

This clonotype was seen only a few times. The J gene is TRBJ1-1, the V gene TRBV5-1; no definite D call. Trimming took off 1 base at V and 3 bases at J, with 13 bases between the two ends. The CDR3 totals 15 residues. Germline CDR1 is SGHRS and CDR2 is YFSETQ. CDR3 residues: CASSLSLSEDTEAFF. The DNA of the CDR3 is TGCGCCAGCAGCTTGAGCCTGTCGGAAGACACTGAAGCTTTCTTT.

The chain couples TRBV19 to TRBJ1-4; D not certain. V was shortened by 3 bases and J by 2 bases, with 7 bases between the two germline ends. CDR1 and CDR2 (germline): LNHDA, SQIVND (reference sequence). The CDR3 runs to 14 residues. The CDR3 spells CASSISGTNEKLFF. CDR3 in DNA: TGTGCCAGTAGTATTTCCGGGACTAATGAAAAACTGTTTTTT.

CDR3 in DNA: TGCGCCAGCACCCGGAACAGGGGGAACAATGAGCAGTTCTTC. It codes for CASTRNRGNNEQFF. V gene TRBV5-1 combines with J gene TRBJ2-1; 8 nucleotides line up with TRBD1. There are 14 residues in the CDR3. The V and J ends lost 6 bases and 5 bases, in that order; junction bases with no gene match: 7. CDR1 is SGHRS, CDR2 YFSETQ, per germline. The full variable domain, completed using reference TRBV5-1 and TRBJ2-1, is KAGVTQTPRYLIKTRGQQVTLSCSPISGHRSVSWYQQTPGQGLQFLFEYFSETQRNKGNFPGRFSGRQFSNSRSEMNVSTLELGDSALYLCASTRNRGNNEQFFGPGTRLTVL.